The TCR beta chain under discussion was sequenced for a study of blood T cell repertoires in COVID-19. The germline CDR1 and CDR2 sequences are GTSNPN and SVGIG (reference sequence). J lost 8 bases, V lost 2 bases, and 6 bases had no gene match. The CDR3 spans 14 residues. Measured with immunoSEQ multiplex PCR; TCRdb has only the in-frame clones, and not every one. This sample has a few hundred thousand clones, with roughly 86% found just once. Material: PBMCs or T cells enriched from blood (not recorded which). This sequence joins TRBV30 and TRBJ1-4; 9 bases align to TRBD1. This clonotype originated in a man between 18 and 29 years old with acute COVID-19. The DNA of the CDR3 is TGTGCCTGGAGTTTGGGACAGGGTGACGAAAAACTGTTTTTT. Amino acids: CAWSLGQGDEKLFF.